The sequence of this T cell receptor beta chain was determined in a study of read filtering for tumor transcriptome and immune sequencing. V lost 3 bases, J lost 8 bases, and 13 bases lay in between. Germline V gives CDR1 KGHDR, CDR2 SFDVKD. The CDR3 is 13 amino acids. From 350 to 500 ng of RNA, a library with molecular barcoded alpha/delta and beta/gamma adaptors was made. In TCRdb, the reads were re-called with MiXCR into one record per CDR3 protein. The sample contains about 57,000 distinct CDR3 sequences, roughly 19% of which appear only once. The V and J genes are TRBV24-1 and TRBJ2-7; no reliable D call. The source material was a population of CD138-negative cells sorted from bone marrow. The receptor was derived from a donor over 35 with multiple myeloma. The DNA of the CDR3 is TGTGCCACCAGTGATAGTATCACAACCAAGCAGTACTTC. Protein sequence: CATSDSITTKQYF.